Listed below are T cell receptor beta chains from one sample, sequenced in a study of T cells in Graves' hyperthyroidism and ophthalmopathy. In TCRdb, the multiplex PCR reads were re-called with MiXCR into one record per CDR3 protein. The sample gives hundreds of thousands of distinct CDR3 sequences, under 15% of which show up once; 32% is in the top ten. The sample taken for sequencing was blood. These TCRs come from a woman in her thirties with Graves' hyperthyroidism. CDR3s include the opening cysteine and the closing phenylalanine or tryptophan. The order of the fields is D gene, clone size, V gene, J gene, CDR3 protein, CDR3 DNA. The D gene is left open where the match is weak. Size is stated for part of the rows, as once, few or many counts, or as a class when the clone is expanded.

.	.	TRBV25-1	TRBJ1-1	CASTRDGYTEAFF	TGTGCCAGCACAAGGGACGGGTACACTGAAGCTTTCTTT
TRBD2	.	TRBV12-3/TRBV12-4	TRBJ2-6	CASSPPVGLADPSGANVLTF	TGTGCCAGCAGTCCCCCCGTCGGACTAGCGGACCCCTCTGGGGCCAACGTCCTGACTTTC
.	.	TRBV20-1	TRBJ2-2	CSARHREAGELFF	TGCAGTGCTAGACACAGGGAGGCCGGGGAGCTGTTTTTT
.	many	TRBV27	TRBJ2-3	CASSLSGPGMDTQYF	TGTGCCAGCAGTTTATCGGGGCCCGGTATGGATACGCAGTATTTT
TRBD1	.	TRBV12-3/TRBV12-4	TRBJ1-4	CASSWTGRGEKLFF	TGTGCCAGCAGTTGGACAGGGAGGGGTGAAAAACTGTTTTTT
TRBD2	.	TRBV9	TRBJ2-2	CASSPGRVRTGELFF	TGTGCCAGCAGCCCAGGGAGGGTAAGAACCGGGGAGCTGTTTTTT
.	few	TRBV20-1	TRBJ2-1	CSARVHGGQTYNEQFF	TGCAGTGCTAGAGTCCATGGAGGGCAAACGTACAATGAGCAGTTCTTC
.	.	TRBV28	TRBJ1-4	CASSLYRADDEKLFF	TGTGCCAGCAGTTTATATAGGGCAGATGATGAAAAACTGTTTTTT
.	many	TRBV2	TRBJ1-2	CASSETEYGYTF	TGTGCCAGCAGTGAAACAGAGTATGGCTACACCTTC
TRBD1	few	TRBV7-2	TRBJ1-6	CASSPYRGVLDNSPLHF	TGTGCCAGCAGCCCATACAGGGGAGTCCTGGATAATTCACCCCTCCACTTT
.	few	TRBV7-9	TRBJ2-4	CASSLSGAKNIQYF	TGTGCCAGCAGCCTCAGTGGGGCCAAAAACATTCAGTACTTC
.	many	TRBV7-3	TRBJ1-1	CASSLNRASTEAFF	TGTGCCAGCAGCTTAAACAGGGCGAGCACTGAAGCTTTCTTT
.	many	TRBV7-2	TRBJ2-7	CASSPPGGATYEQYF	TGTGCCAGCAGCCCCCCCGGAGGGGCAACCTACGAGCAGTACTTC
.	few	TRBV6-1	TRBJ2-4	CASSSWGENIQYF	TGTGCCAGCAGTTCTTGGGGAGAAAACATTCAGTACTTC
TRBD1	.	TRBV3-1	TRBJ2-4	CASSQGDRGVKNIQYF	TGTGCCAGCAGCCAAGGGGACAGGGGGGTAAAAAACATTCAGTACTTC
.	few	TRBV27	TRBJ1-2	CASSLSVAVAFSAGYTF	TGTGCCAGCAGTTTATCGGTAGCAGTAGCTTTTTCAGCCGGCTACACCTTC
TRBD2	many	TRBV7-3	TRBJ2-7	CASSSKASGSFHEQYF	TGTGCCAGCAGCTCCAAGGCCAGCGGGAGTTTCCACGAGCAGTACTTC
.	many	TRBV12-3/TRBV12-4	TRBJ2-3	CASSTTTDTQYF	TGTGCCAGCAGTACTACGACAGATACGCAGTATTTT
TRBD1	few	TRBV3-1	TRBJ1-1	CASSPRDRVWAEAFF	TGTGCCAGCAGCCCGAGGGACAGGGTCTGGGCTGAAGCTTTCTTT
.	few	TRBV9	TRBJ1-1	CASSVVGSVRSTEAFF	TGTGCCAGCAGCGTAGTAGGCAGTGTACGTTCCACTGAAGCTTTCTTT
TRBD2	.	TRBV5-1	TRBJ2-5	CASSLLSSGRATETQYF	TGCGCCAGCAGCTTGCTTTCTAGCGGGAGGGCCACAGAGACCCAGTACTTC
TRBD1	few	TRBV28	TRBJ1-3	CASRTGGNTIYF	TGTGCCAGCAGGACAGGGGGAAACACCATATATTTT
TRBD2	.	TRBV19	TRBJ2-3	CASGAGVGDTQYF	TGTGCCAGTGGGGCGGGAGTAGGAGATACGCAGTATTTT
.	.	TRBV28	TRBJ2-7	CTSSFPLGTETYEQYF	TGTACCAGCAGTTTTCCATTAGGGACTGAAACCTACGAGCAGTACTTC
.	few	TRBV2	TRBJ1-1	CASIQTPGPNEAFF	TGTGCCAGCATTCAAACCCCGGGACCCAATGAAGCTTTCTTT
.	many	TRBV10-3	TRBJ2-1	CAIGRDTYNEQFF	TGTGCCATCGGGAGGGACACATACAATGAGCAGTTCTTC
.	.	TRBV5-1	TRBJ2-3	CASSFTAGGDTQYF	TGCGCCAGCAGCTTTACGGCGGGCGGAGATACGCAGTATTTT
.	few	TRBV2	TRBJ2-3	CASSEERTATDTQYF	TGTGCCAGCAGTGAGGAACGAACGGCGACAGATACGCAGTATTTT
.	many	TRBV6-2/TRBV6-3	TRBJ2-7	CASRTPGPSVEQYF	TGTGCCAGCAGAACTCCCGGGCCCAGCGTCGAGCAGTACTTC
.	.	TRBV25-1	TRBJ1-4	CASRTGGPANEKLFF	TGTGCCAGCAGGACTGGGGGGCCGGCTAATGAAAAACTGTTTTTT
TRBD2	many	TRBV11-2	TRBJ2-7	CASSLVGRGSIYEQYF	TGTGCCAGCAGCTTAGTCGGGCGCGGGAGTATCTACGAGCAGTACTTC
.	few	TRBV6-2/TRBV6-3	TRBJ2-7	CASSYSPGKLHEQYF	TGTGCCAGCAGTTACTCGCCCGGGAAGCTTCACGAGCAGTACTTC
TRBD2	.	TRBV5-1	TRBJ2-5	CASSFLAGGQETQYF	TGCGCCAGCAGCTTCTTAGCGGGAGGTCAGGAGACCCAGTACTTC
.	many	TRBV6-5	TRBJ1-5	CASSYSRDSNQPQHF	TGTGCCAGCAGTTACTCGAGAGATAGCAATCAGCCCCAGCATTTT
.	many	TRBV6-1	TRBJ2-7	CASAKRDIPYEQYF	TGTGCCAGCGCTAAAAGGGACATCCCCTACGAGCAGTACTTC
.	few	TRBV28	TRBJ1-2	CASRPGGYGYTF	TGTGCCAGCAGACCCGGAGGCTATGGCTACACCTTC
TRBD2	.	TRBV4-1	TRBJ2-3	CASSPSGNHATDTQYF	TGCGCCAGCAGCCCTAGCGGGAACCACGCCACAGATACGCAGTATTTT
TRBD2	many	TRBV27	TRBJ2-1	CASSLPLLAGGNNEQFF	TGTGCCAGCAGTTTACCTTTACTAGCGGGAGGGAACAATGAGCAGTTCTTC
.	many	TRBV6-1	TRBJ2-7	CASTLGGPRYEQYF	TGTGCCAGCACCCTAGGAGGGCCACGCTACGAGCAGTACTTC
.	many	TRBV18	TRBJ2-1	CASSPAGSSYNEQFF	TGTGCCAGCAGCCCGGCTGGGAGCTCCTACAATGAGCAGTTCTTC
TRBD1	.	TRBV5-1	TRBJ2-7	CASSLEPGQGVEQYF	TGCGCCAGCAGCTTGGAACCGGGACAGGGAGTCGAGCAGTACTTC
TRBD2	.	TRBV20-1	TRBJ2-7	CSANGRSGSREQYF	TGCAGTGCTAACGGGCGGAGCGGGAGTCGCGAGCAGTACTTC
.	.	TRBV20-1	TRBJ2-5	CSARVPLQETQYF	TGCAGTGCTAGAGTCCCCCTACAAGAGACCCAGTACTTC
.	many	TRBV10-3	TRBJ2-3	CAIGTPDTQYF	TGTGCCATCGGGACTCCCGATACGCAGTATTTT
.	few	TRBV27	TRBJ2-3	CASSSRGSPPDTQYF	TGTGCCAGCAGTAGCAGGGGAAGTCCCCCAGATACGCAGTATTTT
.	few	TRBV10-3	TRBJ2-2	CATQGSGTGELFF	TGTGCCACTCAGGGTTCGGGAACCGGGGAGCTGTTTTTT
.	once	TRBV24-1	TRBJ2-2	CATSDLIENTGELFF	TGTGCCACCAGTGATTTGATTGAAAACACCGGGGAGCTGTTTTTT
TRBD1	.	TRBV19	TRBJ1-2	CASSGQGNNYGYTF	TGTGCCAGTAGCGGACAGGGGAACAACTATGGCTACACCTTC
.	.	TRBV19	TRBJ2-1	CASRVGGEQFF	TGTGCCAGTAGGGTGGGGGGTGAGCAGTTCTTC
TRBD2	few	TRBV3-1	TRBJ2-1	CASSPGLAVPNEQFF	TGTGCCAGCAGCCCTGGACTAGCGGTACCGAATGAGCAGTTCTTC
.	many	TRBV5-5	TRBJ2-7	CASSLDDGPYEQYF	TGTGCCAGCAGCTTAGACGACGGTCCCTACGAGCAGTACTTC
.	.	TRBV27	TRBJ1-1	CASSPTRWDTEAFF	TGTGCCAGCAGTCCTACCCGGTGGGACACTGAAGCTTTCTTT